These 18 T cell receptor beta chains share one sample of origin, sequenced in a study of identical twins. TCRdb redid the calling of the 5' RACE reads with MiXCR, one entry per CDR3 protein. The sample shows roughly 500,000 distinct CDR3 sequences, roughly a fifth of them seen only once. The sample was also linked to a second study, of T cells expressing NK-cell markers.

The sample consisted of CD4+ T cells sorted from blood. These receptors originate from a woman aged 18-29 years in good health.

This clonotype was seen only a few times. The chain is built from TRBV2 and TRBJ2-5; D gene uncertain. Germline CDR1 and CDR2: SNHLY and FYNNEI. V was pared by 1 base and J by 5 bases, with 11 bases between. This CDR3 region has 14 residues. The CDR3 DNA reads TGTGCCAGCAGTGAAGAGTTCGCTGGGGAGACCCAGTACTTC. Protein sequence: CASSEEFAGETQYF.

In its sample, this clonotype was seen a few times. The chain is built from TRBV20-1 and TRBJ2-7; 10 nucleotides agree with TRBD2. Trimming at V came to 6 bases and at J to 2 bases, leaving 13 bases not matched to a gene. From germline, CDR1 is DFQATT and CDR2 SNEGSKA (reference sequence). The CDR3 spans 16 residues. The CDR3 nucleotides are TGCAGTGCCGAGCCGCTCCTAGCGGGAGATCCCTACGAGCAGTACTTC. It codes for CSAEPLLAGDPYEQYF.

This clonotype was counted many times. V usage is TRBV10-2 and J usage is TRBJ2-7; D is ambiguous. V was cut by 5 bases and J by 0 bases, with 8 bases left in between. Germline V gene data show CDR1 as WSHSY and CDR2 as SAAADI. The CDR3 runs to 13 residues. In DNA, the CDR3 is TGCGCCAGCAGTACTCACTACTCCTACGAGCAGTACTTC. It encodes CASSTHYSYEQYF.

The CDR3 nucleotides read TGTGCCAGCAGCTTACGCCTAGCGAGTACCGGGGAGCTGTTTTTT. Its translation is CASSLRLASTGELFF. V gene TRBV7-9 combines with J gene TRBJ2-2; a weak D match, TRBD2 (6 bases). There are 15 residues in the CDR3. Trimming removed 2 bases at V and 5 bases at J, with 12 bases between. Germline V lookup: CDR1 SEHNR, CDR2 FQNEAQ (reference sequence).

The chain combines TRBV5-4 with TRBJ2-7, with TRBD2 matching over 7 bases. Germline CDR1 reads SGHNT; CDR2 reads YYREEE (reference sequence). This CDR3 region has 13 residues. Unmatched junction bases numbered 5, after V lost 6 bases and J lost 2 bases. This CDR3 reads CASKPAGAYEQYF. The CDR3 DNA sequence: TGTGCCAGCAAACCGGCGGGAGCCTACGAGCAGTACTTC. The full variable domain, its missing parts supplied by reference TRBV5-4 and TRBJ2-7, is ETGVTQSPTHLIKTRGQQVTLRCSSQSGHNTVSWYQQALGQGPQFIFQYYREEENGRGNFPPRFSGLQFPNYSSELNVNALELDDSALYLCASKPAGAYEQYFGPGTRLTVT.

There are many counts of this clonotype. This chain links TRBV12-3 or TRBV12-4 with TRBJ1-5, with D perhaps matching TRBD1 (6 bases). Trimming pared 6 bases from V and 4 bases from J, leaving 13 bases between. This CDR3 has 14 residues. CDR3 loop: CASSRGQINQPQHF. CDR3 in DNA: TGTGCCAGCAGCCGTGGACAGATTAATCAGCCCCAGCATTTT.

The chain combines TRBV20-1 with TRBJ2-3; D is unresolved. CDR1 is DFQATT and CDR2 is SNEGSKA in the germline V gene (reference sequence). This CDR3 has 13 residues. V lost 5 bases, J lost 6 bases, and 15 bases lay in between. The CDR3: CSALPLEADTQYF. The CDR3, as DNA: TGCAGTGCTCTCCCCCTAGAGGCGGATACGCAGTATTTT.

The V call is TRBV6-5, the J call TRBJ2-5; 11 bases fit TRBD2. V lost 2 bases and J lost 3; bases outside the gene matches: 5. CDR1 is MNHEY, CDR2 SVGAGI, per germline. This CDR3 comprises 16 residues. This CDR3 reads CASSYLAGGGKETQYF. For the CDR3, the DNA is TGTGCCAGCAGTTACCTAGCGGGAGGAGGCAAAGAGACCCAGTACTTC.

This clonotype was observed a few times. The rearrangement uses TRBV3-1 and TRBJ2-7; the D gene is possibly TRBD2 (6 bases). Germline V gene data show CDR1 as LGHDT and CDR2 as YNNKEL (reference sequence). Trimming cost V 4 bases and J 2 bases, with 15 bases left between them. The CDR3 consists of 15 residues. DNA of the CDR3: TGTGCCAGCAGCCGAGAGCTTCGGGAGCCCTACGAGCAGTACTTC. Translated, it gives CASSRELREPYEQYF.

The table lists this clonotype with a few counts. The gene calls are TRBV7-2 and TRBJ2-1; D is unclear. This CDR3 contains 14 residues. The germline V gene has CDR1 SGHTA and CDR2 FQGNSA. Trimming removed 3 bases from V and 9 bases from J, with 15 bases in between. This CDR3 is CASSFGYRQGEQFF. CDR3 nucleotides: TGTGCCAGCAGCTTCGGCTACCGACAAGGTGAGCAGTTCTTC.

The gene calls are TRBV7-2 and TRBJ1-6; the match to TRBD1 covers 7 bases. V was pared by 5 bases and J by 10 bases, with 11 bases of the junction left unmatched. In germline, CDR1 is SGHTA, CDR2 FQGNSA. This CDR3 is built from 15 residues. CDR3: CASSLQGGAWSPLHF. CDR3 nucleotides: TGTGCCAGCAGCCTGCAGGGGGGGGCCTGGTCACCCCTCCACTTT.

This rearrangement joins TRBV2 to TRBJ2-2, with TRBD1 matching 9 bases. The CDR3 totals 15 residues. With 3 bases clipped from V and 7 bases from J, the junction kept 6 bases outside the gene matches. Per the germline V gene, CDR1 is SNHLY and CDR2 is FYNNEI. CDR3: CASSDRDRAIGELFF. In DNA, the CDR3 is TGTGCCAGCAGTGACCGGGACAGGGCGATCGGGGAGCTGTTTTTT.

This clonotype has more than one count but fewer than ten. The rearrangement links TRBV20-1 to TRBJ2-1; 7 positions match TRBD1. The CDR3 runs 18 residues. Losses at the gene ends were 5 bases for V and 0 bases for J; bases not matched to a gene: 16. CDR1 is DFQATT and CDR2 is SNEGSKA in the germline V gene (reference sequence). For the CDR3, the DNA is TGCAGTGCTTCGGCCAGCCTTACAGGGGTATCCTCCTACAATGAGCAGTTCTTC. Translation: CSASASLTGVSSYNEQFF.

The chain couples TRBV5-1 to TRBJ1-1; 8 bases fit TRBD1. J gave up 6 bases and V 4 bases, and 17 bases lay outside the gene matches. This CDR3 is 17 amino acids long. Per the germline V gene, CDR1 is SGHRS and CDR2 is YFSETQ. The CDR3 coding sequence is TGCGCCAGCAGCCCGTATGGGACAGGTGGTTATAACGCTGAAGCTTTCTTT. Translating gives CASSPYGTGGYNAEAFF.

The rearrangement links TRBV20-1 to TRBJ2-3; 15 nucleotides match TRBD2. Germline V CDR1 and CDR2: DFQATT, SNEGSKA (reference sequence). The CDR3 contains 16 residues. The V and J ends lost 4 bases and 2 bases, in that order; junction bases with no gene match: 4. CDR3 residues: CSAKGTSGGHTDTQYF. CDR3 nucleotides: TGCAGTGCTAAAGGGACTAGCGGGGGGCACACAGATACGCAGTATTTT.

CDR3 sequence: CASTRVSTDTQYF. In DNA, the CDR3 is TGCGCCAGCACCCGGGTTAGCACAGATACGCAGTATTTT. The V call is TRBV5-1, the J call TRBJ2-3; D unresolved. The ends were cut back, 6 bases at V and 0 bases at J, with 8 bases in the middle. The germline V gene has CDR1 SGHRS and CDR2 YFSETQ. The CDR3 covers 13 residues.

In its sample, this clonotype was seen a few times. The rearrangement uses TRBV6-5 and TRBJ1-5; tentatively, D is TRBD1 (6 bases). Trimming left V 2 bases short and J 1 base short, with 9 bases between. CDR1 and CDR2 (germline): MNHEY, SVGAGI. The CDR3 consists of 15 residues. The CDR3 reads CASSYTGASNQPQHF. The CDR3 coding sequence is TGTGCCAGCAGTTACACGGGGGCCAGCAATCAGCCCCAGCATTTT.

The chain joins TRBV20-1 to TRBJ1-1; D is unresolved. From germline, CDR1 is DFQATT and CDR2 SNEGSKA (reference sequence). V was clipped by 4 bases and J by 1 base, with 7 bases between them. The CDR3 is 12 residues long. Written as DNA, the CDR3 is TGCAGTGCTACCTTACCGAACACTGAAGCTTTCTTT. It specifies CSATLPNTEAFF.